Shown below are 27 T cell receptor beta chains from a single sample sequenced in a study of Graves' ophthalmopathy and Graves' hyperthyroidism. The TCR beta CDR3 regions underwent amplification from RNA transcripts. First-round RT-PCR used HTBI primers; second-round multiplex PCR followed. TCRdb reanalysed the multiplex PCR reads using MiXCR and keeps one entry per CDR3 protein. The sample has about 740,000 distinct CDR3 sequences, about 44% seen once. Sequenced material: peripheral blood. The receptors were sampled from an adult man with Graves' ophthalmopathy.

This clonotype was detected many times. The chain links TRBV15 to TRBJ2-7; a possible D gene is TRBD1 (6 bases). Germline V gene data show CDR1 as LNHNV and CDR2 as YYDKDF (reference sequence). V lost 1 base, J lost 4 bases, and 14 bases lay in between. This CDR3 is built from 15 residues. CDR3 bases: TGTGCCACCAGCAGAGGTGGAAAAGGGGGATACGAGCAGTACTTC. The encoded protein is CATSRGGKGGYEQYF.

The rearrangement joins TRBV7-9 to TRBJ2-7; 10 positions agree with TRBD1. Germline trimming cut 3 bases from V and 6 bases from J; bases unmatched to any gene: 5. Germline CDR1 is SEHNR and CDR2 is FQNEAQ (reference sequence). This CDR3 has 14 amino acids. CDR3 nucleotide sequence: TGTGCCAGCAGCTTTCGACAGGGGGCGCCCGAGCAGTACTTC. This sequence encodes CASSFRQGAPEQYF.

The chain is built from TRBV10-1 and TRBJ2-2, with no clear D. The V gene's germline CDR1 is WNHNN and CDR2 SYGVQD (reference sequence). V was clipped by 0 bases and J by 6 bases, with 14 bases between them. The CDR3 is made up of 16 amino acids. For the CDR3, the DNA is TGCGCCAGCAGTGAGTCTCGGTTAGGGCGGTCCGGGGAGCTGTTTTTT. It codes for CASSESRLGRSGELFF.

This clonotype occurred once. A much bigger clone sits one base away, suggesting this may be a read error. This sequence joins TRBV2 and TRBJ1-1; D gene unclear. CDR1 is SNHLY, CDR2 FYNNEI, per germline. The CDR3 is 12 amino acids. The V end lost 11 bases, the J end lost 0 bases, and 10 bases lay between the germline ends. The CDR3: CAGFLMNTEAFF. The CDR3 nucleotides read TGTGCCGGCTTCCTCATGAACACTGAAGCTTTCTTT. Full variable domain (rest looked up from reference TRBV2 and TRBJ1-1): EPEVTQTPSHQVTQMGQEVILRCVPISNHLYFYWYRQILGQKVEFLVSFYNNEISEKSEIFDDQFSVERPDGSNFTLKIRSTKLEDSAMYFCAGFLMNTEAFFGQGTRLTVV.

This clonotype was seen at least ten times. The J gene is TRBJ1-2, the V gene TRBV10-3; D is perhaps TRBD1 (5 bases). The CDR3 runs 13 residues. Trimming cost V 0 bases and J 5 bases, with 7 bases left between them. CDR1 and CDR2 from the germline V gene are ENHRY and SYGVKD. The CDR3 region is CAISESGDYGYTF. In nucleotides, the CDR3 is TGTGCCATCAGTGAGTCGGGGGATTATGGCTACACCTTC.

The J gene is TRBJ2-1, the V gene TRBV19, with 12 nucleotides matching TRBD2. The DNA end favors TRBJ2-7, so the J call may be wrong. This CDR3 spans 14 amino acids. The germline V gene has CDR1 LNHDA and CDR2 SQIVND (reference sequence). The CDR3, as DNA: TGTGCCACCCAACGACTAGCGGGAGACAATGAGCAGTACTTC. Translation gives CATQRLAGDNEQYF.

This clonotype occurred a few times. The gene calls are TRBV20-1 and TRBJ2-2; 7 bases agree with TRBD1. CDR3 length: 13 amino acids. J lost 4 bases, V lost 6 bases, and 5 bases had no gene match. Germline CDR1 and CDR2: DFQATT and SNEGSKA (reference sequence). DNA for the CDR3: TGCAGTGCCGACAGGGAAGTCACCGGGGAGCTGTTTTTT. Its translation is CSADREVTGELFF.

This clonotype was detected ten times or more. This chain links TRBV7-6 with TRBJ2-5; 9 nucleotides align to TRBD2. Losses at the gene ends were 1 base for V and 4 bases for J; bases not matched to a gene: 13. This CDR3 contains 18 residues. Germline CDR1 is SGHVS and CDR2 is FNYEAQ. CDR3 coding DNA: TGTGCCAGCAGCTTAGGCCTTGGGCGTAGCGGGAGTCGAGAGACCCAGTACTTC. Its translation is CASSLGLGRSGSRETQYF.

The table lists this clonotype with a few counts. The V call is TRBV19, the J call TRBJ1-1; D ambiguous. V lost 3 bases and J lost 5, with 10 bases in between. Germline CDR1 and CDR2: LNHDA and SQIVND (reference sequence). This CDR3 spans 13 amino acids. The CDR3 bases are TGTGCCAGTAGTATCGGGGAGGGAACTGAAGCTTTCTTT. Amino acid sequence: CASSIGEGTEAFF.

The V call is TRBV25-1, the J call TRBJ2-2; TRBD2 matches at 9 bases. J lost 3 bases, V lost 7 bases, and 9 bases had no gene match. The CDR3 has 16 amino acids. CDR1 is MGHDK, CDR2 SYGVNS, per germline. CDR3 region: CASTRPGLAHTGELFF. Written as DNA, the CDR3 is TGTGCCAGCACTCGACCGGGACTAGCTCACACCGGGGAGCTGTTTTTT. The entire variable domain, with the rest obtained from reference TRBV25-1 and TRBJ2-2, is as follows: EADIYQTPRYLVIGTGKKITLECSQTMGHDKMYWYQQDPGMELHLIHYSYGVNSTEKGDLSSESTVSRIRTEHFPLTLESARPSHTSQYLCASTRPGLAHTGELFFGEGSRLTVL.

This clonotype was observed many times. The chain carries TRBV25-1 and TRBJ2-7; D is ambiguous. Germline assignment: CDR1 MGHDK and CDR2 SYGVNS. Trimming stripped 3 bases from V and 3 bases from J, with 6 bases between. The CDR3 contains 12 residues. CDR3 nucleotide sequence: TGTGCCAGCAGTGATTACAGCTACGAGCAGTACTTC. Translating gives CASSDYSYEQYF.

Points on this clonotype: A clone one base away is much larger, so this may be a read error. In DNA form, the CDR3 reads TGCGCCAGCAGTGGGCTTCAAGGGGCGCTGGCAGAGACCCAGTACTTC. Amino acid sequence: CASSGLQGALAETQYF. The V gene is TRBV10-1, the J gene TRBJ2-5; possibly TRBD1 for D (5 bases). Germline V gene lookup returns CDR1 WNHNN and CDR2 SYGVQD (reference sequence). This CDR3 comprises 16 residues. Trimming took 4 bases from V and 4 from J, leaving 19 bases between them.

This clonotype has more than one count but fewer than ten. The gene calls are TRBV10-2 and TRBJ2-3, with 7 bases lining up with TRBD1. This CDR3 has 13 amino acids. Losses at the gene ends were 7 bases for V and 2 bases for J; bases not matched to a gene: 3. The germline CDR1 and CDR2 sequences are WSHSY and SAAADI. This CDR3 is CASTGGDTDTQYF. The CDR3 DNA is TGCGCCAGCACAGGGGGAGACACAGATACGCAGTATTTT.

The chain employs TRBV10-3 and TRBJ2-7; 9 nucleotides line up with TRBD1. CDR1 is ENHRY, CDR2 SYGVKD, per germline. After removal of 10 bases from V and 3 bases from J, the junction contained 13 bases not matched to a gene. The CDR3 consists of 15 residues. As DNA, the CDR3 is TGTGCCAGCAGGTCCGGGACAGGGATGGGCTACGAGCAGTACTTC. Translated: CASRSGTGMGYEQYF.

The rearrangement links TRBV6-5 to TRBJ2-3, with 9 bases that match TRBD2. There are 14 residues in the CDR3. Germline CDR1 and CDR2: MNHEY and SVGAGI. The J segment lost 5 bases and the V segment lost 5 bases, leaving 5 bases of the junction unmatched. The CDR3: CASSASGIRDTQYF. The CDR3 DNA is TGTGCCAGCAGTGCTAGCGGGATTAGAGATACGCAGTATTTT.

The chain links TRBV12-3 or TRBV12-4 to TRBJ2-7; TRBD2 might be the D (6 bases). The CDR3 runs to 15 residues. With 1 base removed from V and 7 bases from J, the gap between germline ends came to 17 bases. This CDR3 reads CASSLVSGPTGEQYF. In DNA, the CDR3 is TGTGCCAGCAGTTTAGTAAGCGGGCCAACGGGGGAGCAGTACTTC.

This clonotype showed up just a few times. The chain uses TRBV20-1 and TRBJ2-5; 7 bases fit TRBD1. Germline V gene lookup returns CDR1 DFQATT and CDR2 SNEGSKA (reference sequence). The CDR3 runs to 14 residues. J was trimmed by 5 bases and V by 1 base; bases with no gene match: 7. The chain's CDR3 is CSARVDRVSETQYF. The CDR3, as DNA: TGCAGTGCTAGAGTTGACAGGGTTAGCGAGACCCAGTACTTC.

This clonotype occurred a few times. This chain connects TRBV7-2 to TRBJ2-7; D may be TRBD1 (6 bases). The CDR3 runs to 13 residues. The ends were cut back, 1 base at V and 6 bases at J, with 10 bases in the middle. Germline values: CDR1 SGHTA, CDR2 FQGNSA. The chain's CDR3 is CASSLEQGFEQYF. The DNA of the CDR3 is TGTGCCAGCAGCTTAGAGCAGGGGTTCGAGCAGTACTTC.

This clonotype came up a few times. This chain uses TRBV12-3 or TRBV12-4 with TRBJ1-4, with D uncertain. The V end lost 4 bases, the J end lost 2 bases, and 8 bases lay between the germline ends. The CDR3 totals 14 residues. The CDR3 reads CASSSGETNEKLFF. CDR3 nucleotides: TGTGCCAGCAGTTCCGGGGAGACTAATGAAAAACTGTTTTTT.

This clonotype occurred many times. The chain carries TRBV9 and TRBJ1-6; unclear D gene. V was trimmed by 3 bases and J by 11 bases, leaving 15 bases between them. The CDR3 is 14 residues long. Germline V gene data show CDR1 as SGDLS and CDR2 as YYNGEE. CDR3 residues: CASSGGSLVPPLHF. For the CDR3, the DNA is TGTGCCAGCAGCGGAGGATCACTGGTACCACCCCTCCACTTT.

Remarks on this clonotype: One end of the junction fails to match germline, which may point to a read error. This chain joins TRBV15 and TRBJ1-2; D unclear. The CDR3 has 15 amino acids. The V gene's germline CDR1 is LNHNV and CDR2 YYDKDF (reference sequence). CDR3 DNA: TGTGCCAGCAGCTTGGTGGGCAGCGAATACTATGGCTACACCTTC. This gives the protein CASSLVGSEYYGYTF.

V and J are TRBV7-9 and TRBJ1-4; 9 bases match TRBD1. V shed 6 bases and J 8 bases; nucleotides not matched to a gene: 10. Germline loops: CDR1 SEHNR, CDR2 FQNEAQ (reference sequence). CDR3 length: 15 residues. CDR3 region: CASRAGQGFSEKLFF. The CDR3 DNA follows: TGTGCCAGCAGGGCTGGACAGGGGTTTTCGGAAAAACTGTTTTTT.

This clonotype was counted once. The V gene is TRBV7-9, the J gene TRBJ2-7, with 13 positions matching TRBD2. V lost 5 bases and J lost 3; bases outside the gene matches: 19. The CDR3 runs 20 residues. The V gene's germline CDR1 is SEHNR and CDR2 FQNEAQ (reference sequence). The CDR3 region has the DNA TGTGCCAGCAGCCGAAACTCACCGACTAGCGGGAGGCCCGCGGACTACGAGCAGTACTTC. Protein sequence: CASSRNSPTSGRPADYEQYF. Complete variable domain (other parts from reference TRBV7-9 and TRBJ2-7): DTGVSQNPRHKITKRGQNVTFRCDPISEHNRLYWYRQTLGQGPEFLTYFQNEAQLEKSRLLSDRFSAERPKGSFSTLEIQRTEQGDSAMYLCASSRNSPTSGRPADYEQYFGPGTRLTVT.

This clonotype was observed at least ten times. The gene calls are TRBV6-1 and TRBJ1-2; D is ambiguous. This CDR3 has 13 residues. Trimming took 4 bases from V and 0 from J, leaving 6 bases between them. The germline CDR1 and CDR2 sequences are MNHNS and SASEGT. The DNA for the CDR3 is TGTGCCAGCAGTGCGAACCCTAACTATGGCTACACCTTC. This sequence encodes CASSANPNYGYTF.

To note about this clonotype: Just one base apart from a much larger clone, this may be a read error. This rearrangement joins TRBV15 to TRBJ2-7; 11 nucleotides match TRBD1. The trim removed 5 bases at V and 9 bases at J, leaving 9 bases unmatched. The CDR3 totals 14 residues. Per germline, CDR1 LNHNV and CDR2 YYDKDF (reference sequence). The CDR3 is CATSARTGGDGQYF. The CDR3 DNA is TGTGCCACCAGCGCCCGGACAGGGGGCGACGGGCAGTACTTC.

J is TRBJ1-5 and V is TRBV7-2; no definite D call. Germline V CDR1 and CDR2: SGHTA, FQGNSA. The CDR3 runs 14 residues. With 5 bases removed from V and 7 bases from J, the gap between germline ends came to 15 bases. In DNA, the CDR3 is TGTGCCAGCAGCCCTGGAAGGGTTCAACAGCCCCAGCATTTT. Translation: CASSPGRVQQPQHF.

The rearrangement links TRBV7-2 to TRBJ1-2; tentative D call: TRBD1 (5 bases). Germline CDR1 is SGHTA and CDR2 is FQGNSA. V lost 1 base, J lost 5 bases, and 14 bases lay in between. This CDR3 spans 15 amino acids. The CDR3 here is CASSLVQAPLYGYTF. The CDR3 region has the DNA TGTGCCAGCAGCTTAGTACAGGCCCCCCTTTATGGCTACACCTTC.